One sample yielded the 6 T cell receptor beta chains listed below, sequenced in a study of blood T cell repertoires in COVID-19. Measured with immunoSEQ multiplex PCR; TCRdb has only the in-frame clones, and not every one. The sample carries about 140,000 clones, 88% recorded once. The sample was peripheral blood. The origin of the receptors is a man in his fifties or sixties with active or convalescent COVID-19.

The CDR3 here is CASSRLVNYEQYF. The CDR3 coding sequence is TGCGCCAGCAGCCGACTAGTAAACTACGAGCAGTACTTC. V and J are TRBV4-1 and TRBJ2-7, with a possible D match to TRBD2 (6 bases). Deletions cut 4 bases from V and 3 bases from J, with 10 bases between. Germline CDR1 is MGHRA and CDR2 is YSYEKL. The CDR3 contains 13 residues.

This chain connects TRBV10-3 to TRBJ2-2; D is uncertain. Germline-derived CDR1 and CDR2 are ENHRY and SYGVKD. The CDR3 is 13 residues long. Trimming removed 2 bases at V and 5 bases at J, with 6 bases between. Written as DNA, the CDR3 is TGTGCCATCAGTGAGGCGGATACCGGGGAGCTGTTTTTT. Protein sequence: CAISEADTGELFF.

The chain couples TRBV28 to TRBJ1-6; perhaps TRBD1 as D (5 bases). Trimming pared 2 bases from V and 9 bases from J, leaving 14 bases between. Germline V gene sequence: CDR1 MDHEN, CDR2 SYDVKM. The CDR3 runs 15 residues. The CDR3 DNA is TGTGCCAGCAGTTTAATTCAGGGTTATGGTTCACCCCTCCACTTT. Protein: CASSLIQGYGSPLHF. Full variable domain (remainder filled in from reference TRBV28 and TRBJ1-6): DVKVTQSSRYLVKRTGEKVFLECVQDMDHENMFWYRQDPGLGLRLIYFSYDVKMKEKGDIPEGYSVSREKKERFSLILESASTNQTSMYLCASSLIQGYGSPLHFGNGTRLTVT.

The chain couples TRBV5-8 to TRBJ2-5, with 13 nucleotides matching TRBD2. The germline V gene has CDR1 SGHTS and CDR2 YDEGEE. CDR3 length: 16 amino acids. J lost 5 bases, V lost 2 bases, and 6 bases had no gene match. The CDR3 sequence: CASSFGLAGEGETQYF. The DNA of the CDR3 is TGTGCCAGCAGCTTCGGACTAGCGGGAGAGGGGGAGACCCAGTACTTC.

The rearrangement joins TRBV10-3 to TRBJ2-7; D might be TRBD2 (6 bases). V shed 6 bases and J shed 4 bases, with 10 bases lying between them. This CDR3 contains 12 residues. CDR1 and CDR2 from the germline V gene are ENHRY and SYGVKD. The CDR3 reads CAISGRGYEQYF. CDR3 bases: TGTGCCATCAGCGGACGGGGGTACGAGCAGTACTTC.

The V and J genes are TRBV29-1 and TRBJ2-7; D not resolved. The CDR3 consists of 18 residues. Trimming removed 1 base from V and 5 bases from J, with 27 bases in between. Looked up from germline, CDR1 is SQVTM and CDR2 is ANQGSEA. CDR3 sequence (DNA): TGCAGCGTTGAAGTTGCCCCCTATTTTGCGGTCTCCGACGACGAGCAGTACTTC. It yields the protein CSVEVAPYFAVSDDEQYF.